Below, 30 T cell receptor beta chains from the same sample are listed, as sequenced in a study of CD8+CD57+ T cells in acquired aplastic anemia. It was genomic DNA that served as the template for profiling TCR beta VDJ and CDR3. In TCRdb, the reads were re-called with MiXCR into one record per CDR3 protein. The sample has approximately 200,000 distinct CDR3 sequences; approximately 52% are singletons. Sample: sorted CD4+, CD8+, or CD8+CD57+ T cells (not recorded which) from PBMCs. The receptors shown here come from a human donor in good health, serving as a control.

The chain joins TRBV20-1 to TRBJ1-6; D unclear. The germline V gene encodes CDR1 DFQATT and CDR2 SNEGSKA (reference sequence). The CDR3 consists of 13 residues. V lost 6 bases, J lost 5 bases, and 11 bases lay in between. The CDR3 DNA reads as TGCAGTGCACCACTAGGTCATAATTCACCCCTCCACTTT. Its protein product is CSAPLGHNSPLHF.

This clonotype appeared once. V and J are TRBV19 and TRBJ2-1; 8 nucleotides line up with TRBD2. CDR3 size: 15 residues. Germline loops: CDR1 LNHDA, CDR2 SQIVND (reference sequence). With V trimmed by 6 bases and J by 2 bases, 6 bases remained unmatched. The CDR3 DNA reads TGTGCCAGTAGCCAACGGCGGGGGGCCTACAATGAGCAGTTCTTC. Translated: CASSQRRGAYNEQFF. The whole variable domain, filled in from reference TRBV19 and TRBJ2-1, reads DGGITQSPKYLFRKEGQNVTLSCEQNLNHDAMYWYRQDPGQGLRLIYYSQIVNDFQKGDIAEGYSVSREKKESFPLTVTSAQKNPTAFYLCASSQRRGAYNEQFFGPGTRLTVL.

Points on this clonotype: One end of the junction is discordant with germline, which a read error may explain. The J gene is TRBJ2-7, the V gene TRBV7-6; 8 positions match TRBD1. The CDR3 runs to 15 residues. From germline, CDR1 is SGHVS and CDR2 FNYEAQ. CDR3 bases: TGTGCCAGCAGCGACCCGCGACAGGGGTCCTACGAGCGGTACTTC. Amino acid sequence: CASSDPRQGSYERYF.

The V call is TRBV9, the J call TRBJ2-1; TRBD1 matches 10 bases. The J call may be faulty, since TRBJ2-5 better matches the DNA end. The germline V gene has CDR1 SGDLS and CDR2 YYNGEE. The CDR3 spans 16 residues. CDR3 amino acids: CASSVFDRGRGETQYF. DNA of the CDR3: TGTGCCAGCAGCGTCTTCGACAGGGGGCGCGGTGAGACCCAGTACTTC.

The chain carries TRBV19 and TRBJ2-7, with D hard to call. The CDR3 has 13 amino acids. V was trimmed by 5 bases and J by 2 bases, leaving 10 bases between them. In germline, CDR1 is LNHDA, CDR2 SQIVND (reference sequence). The CDR3 sequence: CASSANSAYEQYF. CDR3 bases: TGTGCCAGTAGTGCTAATTCAGCCTACGAGCAGTACTTC.

The chain joins TRBV19 to TRBJ2-7, with D maybe TRBD1 (5 bases). CDR1 LNHDA and CDR2 SQIVND come from the germline V gene (reference sequence). The CDR3 spans 15 residues. V was pared by 3 bases and J by 6 bases, with 18 bases between. In DNA form, the CDR3 reads TGTGCCAGTAGTATGGAATACCTGGCCCAGGGCGAGCAGTACTTC. This gives the protein CASSMEYLAQGEQYF. Full variable domain (rest looked up from reference TRBV19 and TRBJ2-7): DGGITQSPKYLFRKEGQNVTLSCEQNLNHDAMYWYRQDPGQGLRLIYYSQIVNDFQKGDIAEGYSVSREKKESFPLTVTSAQKNPTAFYLCASSMEYLAQGEQYFGPGTRLTVT.

The rearrangement joins TRBV2 to TRBJ2-3; 9 positions agree with TRBD2. J gave up 0 bases and V 6 bases, and 1 base lay outside the gene matches. Per the germline V gene, CDR1 is SNHLY and CDR2 is FYNNEI. The CDR3 has 14 amino acids. CDR3 in amino acids: CASRAGGSTDTQYF. The CDR3 DNA reads as TGTGCCAGCAGAGCGGGGGGAAGCACAGATACGCAGTATTTT.

There are a few counts of this clonotype. The chain uses TRBV29-1 and TRBJ2-5; possibly TRBD2 for D (6 bases). The CDR3 is made up of 12 amino acids. Germline-derived CDR1 and CDR2 are SQVTM and ANQGSEA. The germline V and J ends were trimmed by 8 bases and 9 bases, with 19 bases remaining between them. The CDR3 spells CSTGPLSGAQYF. As DNA, the CDR3 is TGCAGCACTGGCCCGTTATCGGGGGCCCAGTACTTC. The full variable domain, rest sourced from reference TRBV29-1 and TRBJ2-5, is SAVISQKPSRDICQRGTSLTIQCQVDSQVTMMFWYRQQPGQSLTLIATANQGSEATYESGFVIDKFPISRPNLTFSTLTVSNMSPEDSSIYLCSTGPLSGAQYFGPGTRLLVL.

With regard to this clonotype: Sequence at one end of the junction differs from germline and may be a read error. The chain carries TRBV29-1 and TRBJ1-6, with D hard to call. Germline V gene sequence: CDR1 SQVTM, CDR2 ANQGSEA. This CDR3 is 14 amino acids long. The CDR3 sequence: CSVEDPGPASPLHF. The DNA for the CDR3 is TGCAGCGTCGAAGATCCAGGCCCGGCTTCACCCCTCCACTTT.

As concerns this clonotype: One end of the junction varies from germline; a read error may be responsible. The chain combines TRBV10-3 with TRBJ1-2; no firm D call. Germline-derived CDR1 and CDR2 are ENHRY and SYGVKD. The CDR3 is 14 residues long. CDR3 DNA sequence: TGTGCCAGCAGTTCACATTGGGGTAACTATGGCTACACCTTC. This sequence encodes CASSSHWGNYGYTF.

The chain uses TRBV19 and TRBJ2-5; 7 bases are shared with TRBD1. V shed 1 base, J shed 5 bases, and the junction held 4 bases outside the gene matches. The CDR3 is 14 residues long. Germline CDR1 and CDR2: LNHDA and SQIVND (reference sequence). The chain's CDR3 is CASSIGQGGETQYF. DNA for the CDR3: TGTGCCAGTAGTATAGGACAGGGCGGGGAGACCCAGTACTTC.

This chain connects TRBV20-1 to TRBJ2-5; D is undetermined. The CDR3 totals 16 residues. V was clipped by 6 bases and J by 5 bases, with 25 bases between them. Germline V lookup: CDR1 DFQATT, CDR2 SNEGSKA (reference sequence). The chain's CDR3 is CSATPPPSSLGETQYF. As DNA, the CDR3 is TGCAGTGCCACCCCCCCGCCCAGCAGCTTAGGGGAGACCCAGTACTTC.

This clonotype came up many times. The V gene is TRBV7-2, the J gene TRBJ2-3; no firm D call. The V end was cut by 5 bases, the J end by 6 bases, with 6 bases between. Germline CDR1 is SGHTA and CDR2 is FQGNSA. The CDR3 has 11 amino acids. The CDR3 coding sequence is TGTGCCAGCAGCCCGAGGGATACGCAGTATTTT. Translating gives CASSPRDTQYF. Based on the CDR3 plus reference TRBV7-2 and TRBJ2-3, the full variable domain is GAGVSQSPSNKVTEKGKDVELRCDPISGHTALYWYRQSLGQGLEFLIYFQGNSAPDKSGLPSDRFSAERTGGSVSTLTIQRTQQEDSAVYLCASSPRDTQYFGPGTRLTVL.

V gene TRBV7-3 combines with J gene TRBJ1-1, with 7 positions matching TRBD1. J lost 8 bases, V lost 2 bases, and 8 bases had no gene match. Germline V gives CDR1 SGHTA, CDR2 FQGTGA. This CDR3 is built from 14 residues. The CDR3 loop reads CASSLGGTVPEAFF. The CDR3 nucleotides are TGTGCCAGCAGCTTAGGCGGGACAGTCCCAGAAGCTTTCTTT. Full variable domain (missing parts from reference TRBV7-3 and TRBJ1-1): GAGVSQTPSNKVTEKGKYVELRCDPISGHTALYWYRQSLGQGPEFLIYFQGTGAADDSGLPNDRFFAVRPEGSVSTLKIQRTERGDSAVYLCASSLGGTVPEAFFGQGTRLTVV.

The J gene is TRBJ1-2, the V gene TRBV7-2; TRBD1 matches 10 bases. The CDR3 totals 15 residues. V trimming: 5 bases; J trimming: 4 bases; junction bases outside the gene matches: 7. Germline CDR1 is SGHTA and CDR2 is FQGNSA. CDR3 residues: CASSPRDRGVYGYTF. CDR3 DNA: TGTGCCAGCAGCCCCCGGGACAGGGGTGTCTATGGCTACACCTTC.

This clonotype was found once. A clone one base away is much larger, so this may be a read error. The gene calls are TRBV18 and TRBJ1-6, with 7 nucleotides matching TRBD1. The trim removed 1 base at V and 7 bases at J, leaving 10 bases unmatched. The CDR3 runs 17 residues. Per germline, CDR1 KGHSH and CDR2 LQKENI. The CDR3 protein is CASSPRATGEFNSPLHF. In nucleotides, the CDR3 is TGTGCCAGCTCACCACGGGCTACAGGGGAATTCAATTCACCCCTCCACTTT.

The rearrangement joins TRBV2 to TRBJ1-1, with 9 nucleotides matching TRBD1. There are 15 residues in the CDR3. The germline V gene has CDR1 SNHLY and CDR2 FYNNEI. V gave up 4 bases and J gave up 3 bases; unmatched junction bases: 6. CDR3 protein: CASSGRQGGDTEAFF. The CDR3 DNA reads TGTGCCAGCAGTGGGAGACAGGGGGGAGACACTGAAGCTTTCTTT.

This rearrangement joins TRBV10-3 to TRBJ1-3, with D possibly being TRBD1 (6 bases). Trimming took off 4 bases at V and 4 bases at J, with 17 bases between the two ends. In germline, CDR1 is ENHRY, CDR2 SYGVKD. The CDR3 spans 16 residues. The CDR3 reads CAISGGDTPWGNTIYF. The DNA of the CDR3 is TGTGCCATCAGTGGAGGGGACACCCCGTGGGGAAACACCATATATTTT.

The rearrangement uses TRBV30 and TRBJ2-3, with D possibly matching TRBD2 (6 bases). The V gene lost 4 bases and the J gene lost 12 bases, with 17 bases spanning the gap. Germline CDR1 GTSNPN, CDR2 SVGIG (reference sequence). The length of the CDR3 is 12 residues. CDR3: CAWTRETTAQYF. The CDR3 bases are TGTGCCTGGACCCGGGAGACAACCGCACAGTATTTT. Drawing the rest from reference TRBV30 and TRBJ2-3, the complete variable domain is SQTIHQWPATLVQPVGSPLSLECTVEGTSNPNLYWYRQAAGRGLQLLFYSVGIGQISSEVPQNLSASRPQDRQFILSSKKLLLSDSGFYLCAWTRETTAQYFGPGTRLTVL.

The sample holds many counts of this clonotype. Written as DNA, the CDR3 is TGTGCCAGCAGCCCGGGGGGATCTAATGAAAAACTGTTTTTT. The encoded protein is CASSPGGSNEKLFF. J is TRBJ1-4 and V is TRBV12-3 or TRBV12-4; TRBD1 might be the D (5 bases). The CDR3 consists of 14 residues. V was cut by 6 bases and J by 3 bases, with 11 bases left in between.

In its sample, this clonotype was seen many times. The chain employs TRBV4-3 and TRBJ2-2; TRBD1 agrees at 8 bases. V lost 4 bases and J lost 0; bases outside the gene matches: 4. The length of the CDR3 is 16 residues. In germline, CDR1 is LGHNA, CDR2 YSLEER. The CDR3 DNA sequence: TGCGCCAGCAGCCTGCGGGACAGGTCGAACACCGGGGAGCTGTTTTTT. Encoded protein: CASSLRDRSNTGELFF.

This clonotype has at least ten counts. This chain uses TRBV5-6 with TRBJ2-7; TRBD1 matches 11 bases. The CDR3 is made up of 16 amino acids. Germline values: CDR1 SGHDT, CDR2 YYEEEE. The V segment lost 5 bases and the J segment 2 bases; nucleotides outside the gene matches: 9. The CDR3 is CASREKPGQGAYEQYF. As DNA, the CDR3 is TGTGCCAGCAGGGAAAAACCGGGACAGGGGGCCTACGAGCAGTACTTC.

The chain recombines TRBV5-1 with TRBJ1-1; D uncertain. The CDR3 is 14 amino acids. In germline, CDR1 is SGHRS, CDR2 YFSETQ. V lost 4 bases, J lost 2 bases, and 12 bases lay in between. Here the CDR3 DNA reads TGCGCCAGCAGCCCAGACACGATCAACACTGAAGCTTTCTTT. It codes for CASSPDTINTEAFF.

This clonotype was detected many times. One end of the junction does not line up with germline, which may come from a read error. CDR3 sequence: CAGSPRAGTGSYEQYF. For the CDR3, the DNA is TGTGCCGGCAGCCCCAGGGCCGGGACAGGTTCCTACGAGCAGTACTTC. The rearrangement uses TRBV9 and TRBJ2-7, with 8 nucleotides matching TRBD1. There are 16 residues in the CDR3. Germline V gene lookup returns CDR1 SGDLS and CDR2 YYNGEE.

This clonotype was observed at least ten times. The V gene is TRBV5-6, the J gene TRBJ1-2; 9 bases match TRBD1. The CDR3 has 18 amino acids. CDR1 and CDR2 (germline): SGHDT, YYEEEE. V shed 0 bases and J 3 bases; nucleotides not matched to a gene: 12. The CDR3 region has the DNA TGTGCCAGCAGCTTGGTAAGGACAGGGGTAAGGCCCGACTATGGCTACACCTTC. Translation: CASSLVRTGVRPDYGYTF.

The chain combines TRBV7-2 with TRBJ2-7, with a weak D call TRBD1 (5 bases). Per germline, CDR1 SGHTA and CDR2 FQGNSA. V was cut by 4 bases and J by 2 bases, with 9 bases left in between. This CDR3 is built from 13 residues. The CDR3 sequence is CASSSTVTYEQYF. CDR3 bases: TGTGCCAGCAGCTCGACAGTCACCTACGAGCAGTACTTC.

The chain links TRBV7-2 to TRBJ2-1, with TRBD2 matching 14 bases. The CDR3 is made up of 16 amino acids. Germline V gives CDR1 SGHTA, CDR2 FQGNSA. Germline trimming cut 4 bases from V and 7 bases from J; bases unmatched to any gene: 6. CDR3 protein: CASSSNRLAGGNEQFF. CDR3 DNA sequence: TGTGCCAGCAGCTCAAACAGACTAGCGGGGGGGAATGAGCAGTTCTTC. The full variable domain, with the rest looked up from reference TRBV7-2 and TRBJ2-1, is GAGVSQSPSNKVTEKGKDVELRCDPISGHTALYWYRQSLGQGLEFLIYFQGNSAPDKSGLPSDRFSAERTGGSVSTLTIQRTQQEDSAVYLCASSSNRLAGGNEQFFGPGTRLTVL.

This clonotype was seen at least ten times. The V and J genes are TRBV12-3 or TRBV12-4 and TRBJ2-7; 7 bases are a match to TRBD2. With 5 bases clipped from V and 3 bases from J, the junction kept 7 bases outside the gene matches. The length of the CDR3 is 14 residues. CDR3 in DNA: TGTGCCAGCAGTCCACGACTAGCAGGCTACGAGCAGTACTTC. The encoded protein is CASSPRLAGYEQYF.

This clonotype was found a few times. The chain couples TRBV7-8 to TRBJ1-1; D not certain. The CDR3 is 14 residues long. Trimming shortened V by 0 bases and J by 1 base, and 6 bases separated the two germline ends. The germline V gene encodes CDR1 SGHVS and CDR2 FQNEAQ. Here the CDR3 DNA reads TGTGCCAGCAGCTTAGCAGTGCAGAACACTGAAGCTTTCTTT. The encoded protein is CASSLAVQNTEAFF.

This chain connects TRBV12-3 or TRBV12-4 to TRBJ1-1; the match to TRBD1 covers 8 bases. V gave up 3 bases and J gave up 5 bases; unmatched junction bases: 5. CDR3 length: 14 residues. Written as DNA, the CDR3 is TGTGCCAGCAGTTTTGCGACAGGGGAAACTGAAGCTTTCTTT. Protein product: CASSFATGETEAFF.